A single sample gave rise to the 30 T cell receptor beta chains below, sequenced in a study of beta chain features in type 1 diabetes. Expressed TCRB transcripts were sequenced because the entire RNA isolate underwent reverse transcription. Clones were sequenced by immunoSEQ multiplex PCR, and TCRdb holds only the in-frame ones, with some missing. The sample lists 150,000 to 190,000 clones; approximately 8.1% were seen once. The material sequenced was central memory CD4+ T cells from blood. Source of these receptors: a man younger than 35 in good health.

This clone was seen many times. The V call is TRBV23-1, the J call TRBJ1-5; a possible D gene is TRBD1 (5 bases). TRBV23-1 is an open reading frame whose function is uncertain. CDR3 length: 13 residues. The V end was cut by 8 bases, the J end by 9 bases, with 17 bases between. Here the CDR3 reads CASLRGGWRPQHF. The DNA of the CDR3 is TGCGCCAGCCTCCGGGGGGGGTGGAGGCCCCAGCATTTT.

The rearrangement uses TRBV30 and TRBJ1-1, with TRBD1 matching over 9 bases. V lost 4 bases to trimming and J lost 4 bases; unmatched junction nucleotides: 13. Looked up from germline, CDR1 is GTSNPN and CDR2 is SVGIG (reference sequence). CDR3 length equals 16 residues. CDR3 in amino acids: CAWTVDRGPLVTEAFF. The DNA for the CDR3 is TGTGCCTGGACCGTGGACAGGGGCCCCCTGGTCACTGAAGCTTTCTTT.

This sequence joins TRBV6-1 and TRBJ2-7; 7 bases match TRBD2. The germline V gene has CDR1 MNHNS and CDR2 SASEGT. V trimming: 4 bases; J trimming: 3 bases; junction bases outside the gene matches: 3. The CDR3 sequence is 13 residues long. CDR3 protein: CASSGSGGYEQYF. CDR3 nucleotides: TGTGCCAGCAGTGGGTCGGGAGGCTACGAGCAGTACTTC.

This clone was detected a few times. The gene calls are TRBV11-1 and TRBJ2-7; 9 bases are a match to TRBD1. CDR1 SGHAT and CDR2 FQDESV come from the germline V gene (reference sequence). V lost 2 bases, J lost 3 bases, and 5 bases stayed unmatched. This CDR3 has 15 residues. The CDR3 loop reads CASSLPGTGLYEQYF. The CDR3 bases are TGTGCCAGCAGCTTACCCGGGACAGGGCTCTACGAGCAGTACTTC. Full variable domain (missing parts from reference TRBV11-1 and TRBJ2-7): EAEVAQSPRYKITEKSQAVAFWCDPISGHATLYWYRQILGQGPELLVQFQDESVVDDSQLPKDRFSAERLKGVDSTLKIQPAELGDSAMYLCASSLPGTGLYEQYFGPGTRLTVT.

This clone was seen a few times. The J gene is TRBJ1-4, the V gene TRBV2, with TRBD1 matching over 7 bases. The germline V gene has CDR1 SNHLY and CDR2 FYNNEI. V lost 1 base to trimming and J lost 2 bases; unmatched junction nucleotides: 7. This CDR3 has 17 amino acids. The CDR3 spells CASSEDPQGTTNEKLFF. CDR3 in DNA: TGTGCCAGCAGTGAAGATCCACAGGGGACGACTAATGAAAAACTGTTTTTT. The whole variable domain, remainder taken from reference TRBV2 and TRBJ1-4, is EPEVTQTPSHQVTQMGQEVILRCVPISNHLYFYWYRQILGQKVEFLVSFYNNEISEKSEIFDDQFSVERPDGSNFTLKIRSTKLEDSAMYFCASSEDPQGTTNEKLFFGSGTQLSVL.

J is TRBJ1-1 and V is TRBV14, with no clear D. The CDR3 runs to 13 residues. Trimming removed 2 bases from V and 1 base from J, with 5 bases in between. Germline CDR1 SGHDN, CDR2 FVKESK. The CDR3 DNA reads TGTGCCAGCAGCCAACTGAGGAACACTGAAGCTTTCTTT. Amino acids: CASSQLRNTEAFF.

This sequence joins TRBV4-1 and TRBJ2-3; no reliable D call. CDR3 length equals 14 residues. With 4 bases removed from V and 0 bases from J, the gap between germline ends came to 8 bases. CDR1 MGHRA and CDR2 YSYEKL come from the germline V gene. The CDR3 DNA reads TGCGCCAGCAGCCCTTACTCTAGCACAGATACGCAGTATTTT. Its protein is CASSPYSSTDTQYF.

This clone showed up just a few times. The gene calls are TRBV7-2 and TRBJ2-5; D might be TRBD1 (5 bases). This CDR3 has 16 amino acids. Per germline, CDR1 SGHTA and CDR2 FQGNSA. Trimming stripped 1 base from V and 2 bases from J, with 14 bases between. CDR3 in DNA: TGTGCCAGCAGCTTAGGGTTAGGGGCGAATCAAGAGACCCAGTACTTC. Translated: CASSLGLGANQETQYF.

This chain links TRBV28 with TRBJ1-2; 10 nucleotides align to TRBD1. CDR1 is MDHEN and CDR2 is SYDVKM in the germline V gene. CDR3 length equals 17 residues. V lost 4 bases and J lost 2; bases outside the gene matches: 10. CDR3 nucleotide sequence: TGTGCCAGCAGTTCCTATCTTCCGGGACAGGGGAACTATGGCTACACCTTC. This translates into CASSSYLPGQGNYGYTF.

This clone has a count of ten or more. The rearrangement joins TRBV29-1 to TRBJ2-5; tentatively, D is TRBD2 (6 bases). The CDR3 runs to 13 residues. V was trimmed by 0 bases and J by 7 bases, leaving 12 bases between them. In germline, CDR1 is SQVTM, CDR2 ANQGSEA. The CDR3 region has the DNA TGCAGCGTTGAAGAACGAGCGGGCGGGACCCAGTACTTC. It codes for CSVEERAGGTQYF.

This chain uses TRBV7-2 with TRBJ2-7; TRBD2 might be the D (6 bases). Trimming cost V 5 bases and J 4 bases, with 18 bases left between them. The CDR3 runs to 15 residues. Germline CDR1 SGHTA, CDR2 FQGNSA. This CDR3 is CASSTTGGSGYEQYF. DNA of the CDR3: TGTGCCAGCAGCACAACCGGGGGATCCGGATACGAGCAGTACTTC. Filled out from reference TRBV7-2 and TRBJ2-7, the complete variable domain reads GAGVSQSPSNKVTEKGKDVELRCDPISGHTALYWYRQSLGQGLEFLIYFQGNSAPDKSGLPSDRFSAERTGGSVSTLTIQRTQQEDSAVYLCASSTTGGSGYEQYFGPGTRLTVT.

The chain has TRBV30 and TRBJ1-1; D gene unclear. CDR1 and CDR2 (germline): GTSNPN, SVGIG (reference sequence). Trimming removed 3 bases at V and 9 bases at J, with 11 bases between. This CDR3 has 11 residues. The CDR3 nucleotides are TGTGCCTGGAGAGGGTTCGGGAAAGCTTTCTTT. The encoded protein is CAWRGFGKAFF.

Only a few counts were recorded for this clone. The rearrangement joins TRBV7-9 to TRBJ1-1; weak D call: TRBD1 (5 bases). CDR1 is SEHNR and CDR2 is FQNEAQ in the germline V gene (reference sequence). CDR3 length equals 13 residues. The CDR3 reads CAATGRANTEAFF. CDR3 sequence (DNA): TGTGCGGCGACGGGCAGGGCAAACACTGAAGCTTTCTTT.

This clone came up many times. V usage is TRBV28 and J usage is TRBJ2-2; D is unclear. Trimming shortened V by 7 bases and J by 6 bases, and 9 bases separated the two germline ends. Germline lookup yields CDR1 MDHEN and CDR2 SYDVKM. This CDR3 is 12 amino acids long. This chain's CDR3 is CASKVVAGELFF. Written as DNA, the CDR3 is TGTGCCAGCAAAGTAGTGGCCGGGGAGCTGTTTTTT.

The rearrangement joins TRBV29-1 to TRBJ2-3, with D possibly matching TRBD1 (5 bases). Trimming took off 5 bases at V and 2 bases at J, with 14 bases between the two ends. The germline CDR1 and CDR2 sequences are SQVTM and ANQGSEA. This CDR3 is 14 amino acids long. The CDR3 protein is CSVWGTESTDTQYF. CDR3 nucleotide sequence: TGCAGCGTTTGGGGCACAGAGTCCACAGATACGCAGTATTTT.

This clone was detected only a few times. J is TRBJ2-5 and V is TRBV5-6; D not resolved. This CDR3 contains 12 residues. V lost 4 bases and J lost 1, with 5 bases in between. Germline assignment: CDR1 SGHDT and CDR2 YYEEEE. The CDR3 DNA reads as TGTGCCAGCAGCCCAGGCCAAGAGACCCAGTACTTC. It is translated as CASSPGQETQYF.

The table lists this clone with a few counts. In DNA, the CDR3 is TGTGCCAGCAGCTTCAACCAGGGGTCAGAGACCCAGTACTTC. This gives the protein CASSFNQGSETQYF. This chain connects TRBV7-2 to TRBJ2-5, with a weak D call TRBD1 (6 bases). Germline V gene lookup returns CDR1 SGHTA and CDR2 FQGNSA. Trimming shortened V by 3 bases and J by 4 bases, and 12 bases separated the two germline ends. The CDR3 is made up of 14 amino acids.

This clone was counted a few times. J is TRBJ1-1 and V is TRBV15; 7 bases match TRBD1. V trimming: 5 bases; J trimming: 4 bases; junction bases outside the gene matches: 4. In germline, CDR1 is LNHNV, CDR2 YYDKDF (reference sequence). This CDR3 region has 13 residues. As DNA, the CDR3 is TGTGCCACCAGCGTTTCAGGGGGCACTGAAGCTTTCTTT. Its protein product is CATSVSGGTEAFF. The full variable domain, rest sourced from reference TRBV15 and TRBJ1-1, is DAMVIQNPRYQVTQFGKPVTLSCSQTLNHNVMYWYQQKSSQAPKLLFHYYDKDFNNEADTPDNFQSRRPNTSFCFLDIRSPGLGDTAMYLCATSVSGGTEAFFGQGTRLTVV.

A few counts support this clone. The chain links TRBV7-2 to TRBJ2-3, with TRBD2 identical over 8 bases. Trimming removed 5 bases from V and 2 bases from J; junction bases left unmatched: 9. The CDR3 runs 16 residues. Germline-derived CDR1 and CDR2 are SGHTA and FQGNSA. The CDR3 nucleotides read TGTGCCAGCAGCCAAAGAGTCGGGGGGGCCACAGATACGCAGTATTTT. It encodes CASSQRVGGATDTQYF.

This clone was seen a handful of times. J is TRBJ1-2 and V is TRBV6-5, with unresolved D. Germline V gives CDR1 MNHEY, CDR2 SVGAGI. V gave up 10 bases and J gave up 8 bases, with 17 bases separating them. The CDR3 runs to 12 residues. CDR3 in DNA: TGTGCCACCTCAGATCGTGGGAGCGGCTACACCTTC. Protein sequence: CATSDRGSGYTF.

The V gene is TRBV27, the J gene TRBJ2-7; 12 bases map to TRBD2. The germline V gene encodes CDR1 MNHEY and CDR2 SMNVEV (reference sequence). The CDR3 loop spans 15 amino acids. The V segment lost 6 bases and the J segment 0 bases; nucleotides outside the gene matches: 3. The CDR3 sequence is CASSKLAGGSYEQYF. The CDR3 nucleotides read TGTGCCAGCAGCAAACTAGCGGGGGGCTCCTACGAGCAGTACTTC.

V is TRBV10-3 and J is TRBJ2-3, with a weak D call TRBD2 (5 bases). Looked up from germline, CDR1 is ENHRY and CDR2 is SYGVKD. This CDR3 has 12 amino acids. V was cut by 8 bases and J by 2 bases, with 8 bases left in between. CDR3 bases: TGTGCCATCGCAGCGGACACAGATACGCAGTATTTT. It is translated as CAIAADTDTQYF.

The rearrangement uses TRBV5-1 and TRBJ2-7; TRBD1 matches 8 bases. Trimming cost V 6 bases and J 4 bases; bases outside gene matches: 15. CDR3 length: 16 amino acids. In germline, CDR1 is SGHRS, CDR2 YFSETQ. In DNA form, the CDR3 reads TGCGCCAGCACCTTTGGAGCGACAGGGGAGAGATACGAGCAGTACTTC. This gives the protein CASTFGATGERYEQYF.

This clone was seen more than once but under ten times. The chain uses TRBV19 and TRBJ1-1, with D tentatively TRBD1 (5 bases). The length of the CDR3 is 14 residues. Germline-derived CDR1 and CDR2 are LNHDA and SQIVND (reference sequence). The V end lost 6 bases, the J end lost 3 bases, and 14 bases lay between the germline ends. CDR3 amino acids: CASSPGTVHTEAFF. The CDR3 DNA reads as TGTGCCAGTAGCCCAGGGACTGTGCACACTGAAGCTTTCTTT.

This clone occurred a few times. This chain links TRBV15 with TRBJ1-2; 8 nucleotides align to TRBD1. The CDR3 is made up of 17 amino acids. Trimming cost V 1 base and J 1 base; bases outside gene matches: 8. CDR1 is LNHNV, CDR2 YYDKDF, per germline (reference sequence). For the CDR3, the DNA is TGTGCCACCAGCAGAGGGAACAGGGGGATTCTTAACTATGGCTACACCTTC. As protein: CATSRGNRGILNYGYTF. Filled out from reference TRBV15 and TRBJ1-2, the complete variable domain reads DAMVIQNPRYQVTQFGKPVTLSCSQTLNHNVMYWYQQKSSQAPKLLFHYYDKDFNNEADTPDNFQSRRPNTSFCFLDIRSPGLGDTAMYLCATSRGNRGILNYGYTFGSGTRLTVV.

The chain recombines TRBV7-2 with TRBJ2-3, with 7 nucleotides matching TRBD1. The CDR3 runs 15 residues. The junction had 10 bases not matched to a gene; V was cut back by 3 bases and J by 7 bases. Germline V lookup: CDR1 SGHTA, CDR2 FQGNSA. The CDR3 bases are TGTGCCAGCAGCTTTGCCCCGGGACAGCAGAATACGCAGTATTTT. Translation gives CASSFAPGQQNTQYF.

The V gene is TRBV7-2, the J gene TRBJ1-6; 7 bases agree with TRBD1. This CDR3 has 15 amino acids. Germline V gene sequence: CDR1 SGHTA, CDR2 FQGNSA. V was clipped by 3 bases and J by 7 bases; unmatched bases: 6. This CDR3 reads CASSFDRARNSPLHF. CDR3 sequence (DNA): TGTGCCAGCAGCTTTGACAGGGCCCGGAATTCACCCCTCCACTTT.

V and J are TRBV7-8 and TRBJ2-1; 11 nucleotides line up with TRBD2. Unmatched junction bases numbered 11, after V lost 1 base and J lost 15 bases. Germline V lookup: CDR1 SGHVS, CDR2 FQNEAQ. The CDR3 has 15 residues. CDR3 residues: CASSLEWLAGGHPFF. The CDR3 nucleotides read TGTGCCAGCAGCTTAGAGTGGCTAGCGGGAGGCCACCCGTTCTTC.

This clone has just a few counts. CDR3 in amino acids: CASSASSGGASTGELFF. The CDR3 bases are TGTGCCAGCAGCGCGTCTAGCGGGGGTGCGAGTACCGGGGAGCTGTTTTTT. The chain has TRBV7-2 and TRBJ2-2; 10 bases map to TRBD2. V dropped 5 bases and J dropped 5; count of bases not matched to a gene: 11. Germline loops: CDR1 SGHTA, CDR2 FQGNSA. This CDR3 contains 17 residues.

This chain links TRBV25-1 with TRBJ1-2, with TRBD1 identical over 7 bases. CDR1 MGHDK and CDR2 SYGVNS come from the germline V gene. This CDR3 comprises 13 residues. Trimming at V came to 6 bases and at J to 4 bases, leaving 5 bases not matched to a gene. This CDR3 reads CASSGTASYGYTF. CDR3 nucleotides: TGTGCCAGCAGCGGGACAGCCTCCTATGGCTACACCTTC.